The next 18 T cell receptor beta chains were all read from a single sample in a study of radiotherapy plus CTLA-4 blockade in lung cancer. TCRdb keeps only in-frame clones here, not all; method: immunoSEQ multiplex PCR. This table has roughly 80,000 clones, 78% appearing once. The sequenced sample was peripheral blood, obtained from a patient treated with radiotherapy plus ipilimumab. Receptors originate from a human donor with non-small cell lung cancer who had a partial response to radiotherapy plus ipilimumab. Some clones in this sample may be carry-over from other donors' samples.

J is TRBJ1-2 and V is TRBV28, with a weak D call TRBD1 (6 bases). V was cut by 3 bases and J by 5 bases, with 10 bases left in between. CDR3 length: 13 amino acids. Per germline, CDR1 MDHEN and CDR2 SYDVKM. DNA of the CDR3: TGTGCCAGCAGTTTGGGCAGGGGTTATGGCTACACCTTC. The encoded protein is CASSLGRGYGYTF.

The CDR3 nucleotides are TGTGCCAGCAGCTTGGGGACTAGCGGGGGCACAGATACGCAGTATTTT. Translated: CASSLGTSGGTDTQYF. The V call is TRBV5-4, the J call TRBJ2-3; 12 nucleotides line up with TRBD2. J gave up 1 base and V 0 bases, and 0 bases lay outside the gene matches. Germline loops: CDR1 SGHNT, CDR2 YYREEE (reference sequence). CDR3 length: 16 amino acids.

The rearrangement joins TRBV6-5 to TRBJ2-3, with 7 bases that match TRBD2. V lost 5 bases and J lost 4; bases outside the gene matches: 9. Germline V lookup: CDR1 MNHEY, CDR2 SVGAGI. CDR3 length: 15 residues. The CDR3 loop is CASSTRTSPPDTQYF. CDR3 nucleotides: TGTGCCAGCAGTACCCGGACTAGTCCCCCAGATACGCAGTATTTT.

The chain joins TRBV5-8 to TRBJ1-2; TRBD1 is a possible D gene (5 bases). Per germline, CDR1 SGHTS and CDR2 YDEGEE. The CDR3 has 14 amino acids. V lost 2 bases and J lost 4, with 12 bases in between. CDR3 protein: CASSFDTRVYGYTF. In DNA, the CDR3 is TGTGCCAGCAGCTTCGACACCAGGGTCTATGGCTACACCTTC.

This chain connects TRBV18 to TRBJ2-1; D is uncertain. The CDR3 has 16 residues. Trimming pared 0 bases from V and 0 bases from J, leaving 9 bases between. The germline V gene encodes CDR1 KGHSH and CDR2 LQKENI. CDR3 protein: CASSPPNPSSYNEQFF. CDR3 sequence (DNA): TGTGCCAGCTCACCACCGAACCCCAGCTCCTACAATGAGCAGTTCTTC.

The chain links TRBV6-5 to TRBJ1-4, with a tentative D call TRBD1 (6 bases). This CDR3 spans 14 amino acids. Germline V gene lookup returns CDR1 MNHEY and CDR2 SVGAGI. V was cut by 4 bases and J by 7 bases, with 13 bases left in between. For the CDR3, the DNA is TGTGCCAGCAGTTTGGGACAAGGGCTTGAAAAACTGTTTTTT. Translation: CASSLGQGLEKLFF.

A word on this clone: At the DNA level, this CDR3 is encoded by other sequences in the same sample as well. The chain uses TRBV28 and TRBJ1-2, with a weak D call TRBD1 (5 bases). This CDR3 region has 12 residues. Per germline, CDR1 MDHEN and CDR2 SYDVKM. V dropped 6 bases and J dropped 3 bases, with 8 bases sitting between them. The CDR3 protein is CASRTGDYGYTF. As DNA, the CDR3 is TGTGCCAGCAGGACGGGGGACTATGGCTACACCTTC.

The chain joins TRBV5-1 to TRBJ1-2, with 10 bases identical to TRBD1. There are 12 residues in the CDR3. The germline V gene has CDR1 SGHRS and CDR2 YFSETQ. The trim removed 3 bases at V and 11 bases at J, leaving 4 bases unmatched. The CDR3 here is CASSSRDRGYTF. The CDR3 region has the DNA TGCGCCAGCAGCTCACGGGACAGGGGATACACCTTC.

This clone showed up just once. The chain has TRBV29-1 and TRBJ1-2, with TRBD1 identical over 9 bases. V trimming: 7 bases; J trimming: 8 bases; junction bases outside the gene matches: 14. Germline-derived CDR1 and CDR2 are SQVTM and ANQGSEA. This CDR3 is 14 amino acids long. The CDR3 loop reads CSGGGTGTGHGYTF. The DNA for the CDR3 is TGCAGCGGAGGAGGTACCGGGACAGGGCACGGCTACACCTTC.

A single count supports this clone. The chain carries TRBV5-1 and TRBJ1-2, with D unresolved. With 1 base removed from V and 3 bases from J, the gap between germline ends came to 7 bases. Germline V gene lookup returns CDR1 SGHRS and CDR2 YFSETQ. The CDR3 length is 13 residues. CDR3 loop: CASSLFGDYGYTF. DNA for the CDR3: TGCGCCAGCAGCTTGTTCGGAGACTATGGCTACACCTTC.

This chain joins TRBV6-6 and TRBJ2-3; D may be TRBD2 (6 bases). Deletions cut 2 bases from V and 2 bases from J, with 11 bases between. Germline CDR1 reads MNHNY; CDR2 reads SVGAGI (reference sequence). The CDR3 has 15 amino acids. CDR3 residues: CASSYEAGNTDTQYF. CDR3 DNA sequence: TGTGCCAGCAGTTACGAGGCGGGGAACACAGATACGCAGTATTTT.

The rearrangement links TRBV7-2 to TRBJ2-7; D is possibly TRBD2 (6 bases). This CDR3 has 16 residues. Trimming took off 2 bases at V and 6 bases at J, with 20 bases between the two ends. CDR1 SGHTA and CDR2 FQGNSA come from the germline V gene. The CDR3 is CASSLPQVGGALEQYF. The CDR3 bases are TGTGCCAGCAGCTTACCTCAGGTCGGCGGGGCCCTCGAGCAGTACTTC.

The gene calls are TRBV2 and TRBJ2-3; 10 nucleotides match TRBD1. Per germline, CDR1 SNHLY and CDR2 FYNNEI. This CDR3 comprises 15 residues. With V trimmed by 4 bases and J by 3 bases, 4 bases remained unmatched. Here the CDR3 reads CASSADRGRTDTQYF. The CDR3 DNA reads TGTGCCAGCAGTGCCGACAGGGGGCGAACAGATACGCAGTATTTT.

The chain carries TRBV7-8 and TRBJ2-5; 11 positions match TRBD2. The trim removed 3 bases at V and 2 bases at J, leaving 5 bases unmatched. This CDR3 comprises 16 residues. The germline gives CDR1 SGHVS, CDR2 FQNEAQ. This CDR3 reads CASSLEGLAVQETQYF. CDR3 coding DNA: TGTGCCAGCAGCTTGGAGGGACTAGCGGTGCAAGAGACCCAGTACTTC.

V and J are TRBV7-2 and TRBJ2-3; 7 positions agree with TRBD2. Germline CDR1 reads SGHTA; CDR2 reads FQGNSA. V lost 0 bases, J lost 10 bases, and 4 bases stayed unmatched. The CDR3 covers 13 residues. The CDR3 here is CASSLARGGSQYF. The CDR3 DNA follows: TGTGCCAGCAGCTTAGCACGCGGGGGTTCGCAGTATTTT.

This sequence joins TRBV29-1 and TRBJ2-7, with D unresolved. The end of the DNA fits TRBJ2-5 better, so the J call may be wrong. The V gene's germline CDR1 is SQVTM and CDR2 ANQGSEA. The CDR3 loop spans 14 amino acids. CDR3 protein: CSVAPEQVGGTQYF. CDR3 in DNA: TGCAGCGTCGCCCCAGAGCAGGTGGGCGGGACCCAGTACTTC.

V and J are TRBV18 and TRBJ1-1; D gene ambiguous. V shed 2 bases and J shed 4 bases, with 11 bases lying between them. Germline values: CDR1 KGHSH, CDR2 LQKENI. The CDR3 totals 14 residues. CDR3: CASSPVRETTEAFF. The CDR3 DNA follows: TGTGCCAGCTCACCAGTGAGGGAGACCACTGAAGCTTTCTTT.

V gene TRBV2 combines with J gene TRBJ1-2; 10 nucleotides match TRBD1. J was trimmed by 7 bases and V by 4 bases; bases with no gene match: 12. The CDR3 loop spans 16 amino acids. Germline CDR1 SNHLY, CDR2 FYNNEI. CDR3 in amino acids: CASSALPGQGMGGYTF. The CDR3 nucleotides read TGTGCCAGCAGTGCGTTACCGGGACAGGGGATGGGTGGCTACACCTTC.